The 9 T cell receptor beta chains below all came from one sample that was sequenced in a study of shared clonotypes between healthy human individuals. Here immunoSEQ multiplex PCR was the method, and the copy in TCRdb shows in-frame clones only, minus some. The sample yields approximately 1,000,000 clones, around three quarters seen once. Sequenced input: memory CD4+ T cells from PBMCs. Subset in this sample: CD45RA-negative fraction. Receptors were obtained from a man between 18 and 29 years old in good health. Some clones in this sample may be carry-over from other donors' samples.

In this sample, this clone turned up a few times. The gene calls are TRBV5-1 and TRBJ2-7, with D maybe TRBD2 (6 bases). V dropped 2 bases and J dropped 6 bases, with 15 bases sitting between them. The CDR3 loop spans 14 amino acids. Germline-derived CDR1 and CDR2 are SGHRS and YFSETQ. CDR3 in DNA: TGCGCCAGCAGCTTCCTAGCCGTGGAGGGCGAGCAGTACTTC. Translated, it gives CASSFLAVEGEQYF.

The genes are TRBV9 and TRBJ2-3, with 9 positions matching TRBD2. From germline, CDR1 is SGDLS and CDR2 YYNGEE. V shed 0 bases and J 0 bases; nucleotides not matched to a gene: 2. The CDR3 runs 16 residues. CDR3 nucleotides: TGTGCCAGCAGCGTAGCACTAGCGGGTAGCACAGATACGCAGTATTTT. The encoded protein is CASSVALAGSTDTQYF. Full variable domain (remainder filled in from reference TRBV9 and TRBJ2-3): DSGVTQTPKHLITATGQRVTLRCSPRSGDLSVYWYQQSLDQGLQFLIQYYNGEERAKGNILERFSAQQFPDLHSELNLSSLELGDSALYFCASSVALAGSTDTQYFGPGTRLTVL.

The chain is built from TRBV14 and TRBJ1-4; 7 bases are shared with TRBD1. The CDR3 has 13 amino acids. The ends lost 4 bases at V and 5 bases at J; junction bases unmatched: 1. CDR1 is SGHDN, CDR2 FVKESK, per germline. Here the CDR3 DNA reads TGTGCCAGCAGCCCCAGGGGGAATGAAAAACTGTTTTTT. The encoded protein is CASSPRGNEKLFF.

The chain combines TRBV7-8 with TRBJ2-7; weak D call: TRBD2 (5 bases). Germline CDR1 is SGHVS and CDR2 is FQNEAQ. The germline V and J ends were trimmed by 1 base and 1 base, with 14 bases remaining between them. This CDR3 has 16 residues. The CDR3 loop reads CASSLVPGRISYEQYF. DNA for the CDR3: TGTGCCAGCAGCTTAGTCCCGGGAAGGATATCCTACGAGCAGTACTTC. The full variable domain, its missing parts supplied by reference TRBV7-8 and TRBJ2-7, is GAGVSQSPRYKVAKRGQDVALRCDPISGHVSLFWYQQALGQGPEFLTYFQNEAQLDKSGLPSDRFFAERPEGSVSTLKIQRTQQEDSAVYLCASSLVPGRISYEQYFGPGTRLTVT.

This chain joins TRBV7-9 and TRBJ2-7; perhaps D is TRBD1 or TRBD2 (5 bases each). With 4 bases removed from V and 4 bases from J, the gap between germline ends came to 20 bases. The germline V gene has CDR1 SEHNR and CDR2 FQNEAQ (reference sequence). CDR3 length: 16 residues. The CDR3 region is CASSSLRPGPNYEQYF. CDR3 bases: TGTGCCAGCAGCTCACTCCGGCCGGGACCGAATTACGAGCAGTACTTC.

The rearrangement joins TRBV29-1 to TRBJ2-7; no definite D call. Deletions cut 1 base from V and 1 base from J, with 5 bases between. The CDR3 consists of 12 residues. Germline V gene data show CDR1 as SQVTM and CDR2 as ANQGSEA. The CDR3 sequence is CSVEVVSYEQYF. Written as DNA, the CDR3 is TGCAGCGTTGAAGTAGTGTCCTACGAGCAGTACTTC.

The chain couples TRBV7-3 to TRBJ2-1; tentative D call: TRBD1 (6 bases). The CDR3 contains 14 residues. Trimming cost V 0 bases and J 7 bases, with 10 bases left between them. Germline V CDR1 and CDR2: SGHTA, FQGTGA. CDR3 nucleotides: TGTGCCAGCAGCTTAACCTGGGACACAAATGAGCAGTTCTTC. This encodes CASSLTWDTNEQFF.

This clone was seen only once. The V call is TRBV6-5, the J call TRBJ1-4; 7 nucleotides align to TRBD1. The CDR3 totals 15 residues. The germline V gene has CDR1 MNHEY and CDR2 SVGAGI. Trimming at V came to 0 bases and at J to 7 bases, leaving 5 bases not matched to a gene. CDR3 amino acids: CASSYSDPGGEKLFF. CDR3 DNA sequence: TGTGCCAGCAGTTACTCCGACCCAGGGGGTGAAAAACTGTTTTTT.

The gene calls are TRBV2 and TRBJ2-7, with 7 bases fitting TRBD1. The CDR3 is made up of 14 amino acids. The germline CDR1 and CDR2 sequences are SNHLY and FYNNEI. With V trimmed by 4 bases and J by 1 base, 4 bases remained unmatched. In DNA, the CDR3 is TGTGCCAGCAGTGGGAGACAGGGATCCTACGAGCAGTACTTC. Its translation is CASSGRQGSYEQYF.